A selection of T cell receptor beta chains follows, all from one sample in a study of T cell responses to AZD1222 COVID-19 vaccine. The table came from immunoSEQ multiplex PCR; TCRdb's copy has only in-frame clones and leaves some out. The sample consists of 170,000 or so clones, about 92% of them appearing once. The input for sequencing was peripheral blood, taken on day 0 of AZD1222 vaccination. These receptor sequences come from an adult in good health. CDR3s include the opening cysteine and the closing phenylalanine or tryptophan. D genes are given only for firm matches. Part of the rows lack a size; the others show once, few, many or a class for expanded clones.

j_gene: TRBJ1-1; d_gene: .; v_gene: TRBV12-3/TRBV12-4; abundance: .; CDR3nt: TGTGCCAGCAAAGAACAAGAGAACACTGAAGCTTTCTTT; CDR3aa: CASKEQENTEAFF
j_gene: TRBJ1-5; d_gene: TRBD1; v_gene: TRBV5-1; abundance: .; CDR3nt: TGCGCCAGCAGCTTGACAGGGGATCAACATCAGCCCCAGCATTTT; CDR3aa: CASSLTGDQHQPQHF
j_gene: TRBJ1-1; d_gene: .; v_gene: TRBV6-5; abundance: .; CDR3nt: TGTGCCAGCAGTAGAAACAGGGTTGTCGGCACTGAAGCTTTCTTT; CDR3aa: CASSRNRVVGTEAFF
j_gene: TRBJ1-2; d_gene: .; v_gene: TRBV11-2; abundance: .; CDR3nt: TGTGCCAGCAGCTTGCCCGGACCATTTAGCCCCTTCTATGGCTACACCTTC; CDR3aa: CASSLPGPFSPFYGYTF
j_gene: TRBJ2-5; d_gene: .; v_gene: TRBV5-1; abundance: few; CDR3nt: TGCGCCAGCAGCCCCGGATGGGGCCAAGAGACCCAGTACTTC; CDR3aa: CASSPGWGQETQYF
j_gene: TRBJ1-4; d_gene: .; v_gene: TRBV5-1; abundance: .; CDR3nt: TGCGCCAGCAACTCCGGGACGGCGAATGAAAAACTGTTTTTT; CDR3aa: CASNSGTANEKLFF
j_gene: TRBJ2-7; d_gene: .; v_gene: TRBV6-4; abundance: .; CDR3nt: TGTGCCAGCAGGAAGGCTGGCAGGGGGGCCTACGAGCAGTACTTC; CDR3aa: CASRKAGRGAYEQYF
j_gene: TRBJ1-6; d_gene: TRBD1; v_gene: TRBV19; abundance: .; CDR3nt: TGTGCCAGTAGTACTGTGACAGGGACCTATAATTCACCCCTCCACTTT; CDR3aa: CASSTVTGTYNSPLHF
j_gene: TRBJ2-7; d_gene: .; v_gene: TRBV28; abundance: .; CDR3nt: TGTGCCAGCAGTTTAATCCGCAGGGGCCACGAGCAGTACTTC; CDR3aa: CASSLIRRGHEQYF
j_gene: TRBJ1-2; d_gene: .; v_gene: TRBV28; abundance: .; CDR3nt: TGTGCCAGCGCCCCGTGGGGGCAGAGGGACTATGGCTACACCTTC; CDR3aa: CASAPWGQRDYGYTF
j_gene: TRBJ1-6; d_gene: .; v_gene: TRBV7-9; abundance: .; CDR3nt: TGTGCCAGCAGCTTAGGTCCTCCAGATTATAATTCACCCCTCCACTTT; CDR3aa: CASSLGPPDYNSPLHF
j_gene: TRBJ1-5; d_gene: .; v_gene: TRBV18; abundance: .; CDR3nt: TGTGCCAGCTCGATCCTTGGGGATGGTAATCAGCCCCAGCATTTT; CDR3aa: CASSILGDGNQPQHF
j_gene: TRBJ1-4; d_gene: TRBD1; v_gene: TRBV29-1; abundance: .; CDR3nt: TGCAGCGCCAGGGACAGGGGAGGGCCTAATGAAAAACTGTTTTTT; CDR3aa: CSARDRGGPNEKLFF
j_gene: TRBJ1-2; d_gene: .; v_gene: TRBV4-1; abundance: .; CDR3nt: TGCGCCAGCAGCCAAGCAGGGGCCTATGGCTACACCTTC; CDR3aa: CASSQAGAYGYTF
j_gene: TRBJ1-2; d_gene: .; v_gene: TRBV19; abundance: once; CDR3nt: TGTGCCAGTAGTATTCGACTCGGGACATTAAGCTATGGCTACACCTTC; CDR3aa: CASSIRLGTLSYGYTF
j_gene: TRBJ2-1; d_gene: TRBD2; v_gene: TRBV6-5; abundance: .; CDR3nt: TGTGCCAGCAGAGCTGGCGGGGGGCCTCGCAATGAGCAGTTCTTC; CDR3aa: CASRAGGGPRNEQFF
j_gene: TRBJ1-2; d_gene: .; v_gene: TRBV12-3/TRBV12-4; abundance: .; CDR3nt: TGTGCCAGCAGCCCCGCCAGGGATCGTGGCTACACCTTC; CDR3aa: CASSPARDRGYTF
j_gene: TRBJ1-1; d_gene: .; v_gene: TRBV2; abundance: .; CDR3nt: TGTGCCAGCCTAGAGACAACCCTGAACACTGAAGCTTTCTTT; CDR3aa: CASLETTLNTEAFF
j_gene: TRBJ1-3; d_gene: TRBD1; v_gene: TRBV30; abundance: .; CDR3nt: TGTGCCTGGAGCACAGGGGGCTACTCTGGAAACACCATATATTTT; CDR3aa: CAWSTGGYSGNTIYF
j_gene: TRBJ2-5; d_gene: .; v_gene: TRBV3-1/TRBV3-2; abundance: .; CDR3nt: TGTGCCAGCAGCCTATCGACCTCTACAGAGACCCAGTACTTC; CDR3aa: CASSLSTSTETQYF
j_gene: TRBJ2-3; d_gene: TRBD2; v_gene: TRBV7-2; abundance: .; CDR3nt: TGTGCCAGCAGCTACGGGGGGATAGATACGCAGTATTTT; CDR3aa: CASSYGGIDTQYF
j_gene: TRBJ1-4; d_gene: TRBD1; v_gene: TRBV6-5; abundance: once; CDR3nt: TGTGCCAGCATGAACAGGGGCGCTAATGAAAAACTGTTTTTT; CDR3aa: CASMNRGANEKLFF
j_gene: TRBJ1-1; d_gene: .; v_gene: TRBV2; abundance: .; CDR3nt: TGTGCCAGCAGCCAAGCAGGGTCACGGACTGAAGCTTTCTTT; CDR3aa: CASSQAGSRTEAFF
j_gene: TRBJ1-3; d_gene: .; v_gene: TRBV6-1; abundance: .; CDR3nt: TGTGCCAGCAGTGAGTCACAGCGGAACACCATATATTTT; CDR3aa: CASSESQRNTIYF
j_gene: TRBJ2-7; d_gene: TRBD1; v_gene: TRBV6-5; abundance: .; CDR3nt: TGTGCCAGCAGGCGAACCGGGACAGGGGGCGCAGGGTACTTC; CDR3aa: CASRRTGTGGAGYF
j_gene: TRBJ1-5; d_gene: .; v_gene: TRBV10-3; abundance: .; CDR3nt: TGTGCCATCAGTGACCTCCAGACGAATCAGCCCCAGCATTTT; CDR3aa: CAISDLQTNQPQHF
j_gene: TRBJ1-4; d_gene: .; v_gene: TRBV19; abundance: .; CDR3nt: TGTGCCAGTAGTATAAGGGGGGAGAGTGAAAAACTGTTTTTT; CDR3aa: CASSIRGESEKLFF
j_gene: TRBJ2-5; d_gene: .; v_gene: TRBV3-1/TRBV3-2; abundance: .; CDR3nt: TGTGCCAGCAGCTCGTTTCAGGGTCGCCCAGAGACCCAGTACTTC; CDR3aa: CASSSFQGRPETQYF
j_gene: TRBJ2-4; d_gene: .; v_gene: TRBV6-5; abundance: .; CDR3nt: TGTGCCAGCAGTCCCGGGTCCCTAGCCAAAAACATTCAGTACTTC; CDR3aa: CASSPGSLAKNIQYF
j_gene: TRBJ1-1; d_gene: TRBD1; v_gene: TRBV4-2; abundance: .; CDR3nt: TGTGCCAGCAGCCACCGCCGGAGGGACAGCTACTTGGTGACTGAAGCTTTCTTT; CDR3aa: CASSHRRRDSYLVTEAFF
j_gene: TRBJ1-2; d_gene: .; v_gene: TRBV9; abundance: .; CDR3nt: TGTGCCAGCAGCGGGGGGCGGAGCACCGGTGAGGACTATGGCTACACCTTC; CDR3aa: CASSGGRSTGEDYGYTF
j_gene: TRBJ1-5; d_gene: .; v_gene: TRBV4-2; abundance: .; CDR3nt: TGTGCCAGCAGCCAAGATGGGCAGAAAAATCAGCCCCAGCATTTT; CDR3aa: CASSQDGQKNQPQHF
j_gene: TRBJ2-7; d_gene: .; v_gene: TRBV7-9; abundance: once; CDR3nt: TGTGCCAGCAGCTTAGCGGCGGGTCCCGGTGAGCAGTACTTC; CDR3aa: CASSLAAGPGEQYF
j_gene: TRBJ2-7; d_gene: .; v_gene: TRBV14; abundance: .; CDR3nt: TGTGCCAGCAGCCAAGAATACAAGCCCTACGAGCAGTACTTC; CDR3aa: CASSQEYKPYEQYF
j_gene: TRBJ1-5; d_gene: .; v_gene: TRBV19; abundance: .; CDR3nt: TGTGCCAGTAGGGGGGGATTGCAGCCCCAGCATTTT; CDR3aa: CASRGGLQPQHF
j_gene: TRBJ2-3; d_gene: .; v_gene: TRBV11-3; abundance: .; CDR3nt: TGTGCCAGCAGCTCCTTCCAGGGGAGTACAGATACGCAGTATTTT; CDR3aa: CASSSFQGSTDTQYF